Shown below are 23 T cell receptor beta chains from a single sample sequenced in a study of CD8 T cells in Susac syndrome. RNA amounts of roughly 0.5 to 1 ug underwent reverse transcription with random hexamers. TCRdb reanalysed the immunoSEQ multiplex PCR reads using MiXCR and keeps one entry per CDR3 protein. Of 150,000 to 200,000 distinct CDR3 sequences detected, approximately 92% appear once; the ten largest clones hold about 0.14%. Sequencing was carried out using CD4+ T cells from PBMCs. The receptors here all came from a human donor in good health.

This clonotype was seen a few times. Here the CDR3 reads CASSLSHREYGYTF. As DNA, the CDR3 is TGTGCCAGCAGCCTTTCCCACAGGGAATACGGCTACACCTTC. This sequence joins TRBV5-6 and TRBJ1-2, with D possibly being TRBD1 (6 bases). V was clipped by 4 bases and J by 8 bases, with 18 bases between them. Looked up from germline, CDR1 is SGHDT and CDR2 is YYEEEE. CDR3 length: 14 amino acids.

This clonotype appeared a single time. This sequence joins TRBV13 and TRBJ2-2; the match to TRBD1 covers 8 bases. The germline gives CDR1 PRHDT, CDR2 FYEKMQ (reference sequence). The CDR3 spans 15 residues. The ends lost 4 bases at V and 6 bases at J; junction bases unmatched: 7. This CDR3 is CASSYLRQGPGELFF. CDR3 nucleotides: TGTGCCAGCAGCTATCTCCGACAGGGGCCCGGGGAGCTGTTTTTT. The variable domain in full, completed from reference TRBV13 and TRBJ2-2, reads AAGVIQSPRHLIKEKRETATLKCYPIPRHDTVYWYQQGPGQDPQFLISFYEKMQSDKGSIPDRFSAQQFSDYHSELNMSSLELGDSALYFCASSYLRQGPGELFFGEGSRLTVL.

The rearrangement links TRBV18 to TRBJ2-1, with 10 bases fitting TRBD1. Losses at the gene ends were 6 bases for V and 6 bases for J; bases not matched to a gene: 8. Germline-derived CDR1 and CDR2 are KGHSH and LQKENI. The CDR3 covers 15 residues. The CDR3 sequence: CASSLGTGEANEQFF. CDR3 coding DNA: TGTGCCAGCTCCCTAGGGACAGGGGAGGCCAATGAGCAGTTCTTC. Supplemented by reference TRBV18 and TRBJ2-1, the full variable domain reads NAGVMQNPRHLVRRRGQEARLRCSPMKGHSHVYWYRQLPEEGLKFMVYLQKENIIDESGMPKERFSAEFPKEGPSILRIQQVVRGDSAAYFCASSLGTGEANEQFFGPGTRLTVL.

This sequence joins TRBV7-2 and TRBJ1-2, with D possibly TRBD1 on 6 matching bases. Looked up from germline, CDR1 is SGHTA and CDR2 is FQGNSA. V was clipped by 4 bases and J by 7 bases, with 10 bases between them. CDR3 length: 12 residues. The CDR3 bases are TGTGCCAGCAGCTCGCAGGGGATTGGCTACACCTTC. Protein product: CASSSQGIGYTF. Based on the CDR3 plus reference TRBV7-2 and TRBJ1-2, the full variable domain is GAGVSQSPSNKVTEKGKDVELRCDPISGHTALYWYRQSLGQGLEFLIYFQGNSAPDKSGLPSDRFSAERTGGSVSTLTIQRTQQEDSAVYLCASSSQGIGYTFGSGTRLTVV.

This chain links TRBV20-1 with TRBJ1-2; a possible D gene is TRBD1 (6 bases). V was shortened by 0 bases and J by 4 bases, with 12 bases between the two germline ends. Germline V CDR1 and CDR2: DFQATT, SNEGSKA (reference sequence). This CDR3 is built from 14 residues. This chain's CDR3 is CSARDETGPYGYTF. The CDR3 nucleotides read TGCAGTGCTAGAGATGAGACAGGCCCCTATGGCTACACCTTC.

The chain employs TRBV20-1 and TRBJ2-7, with 9 positions matching TRBD2. The V segment lost 4 bases and the J segment 2 bases; nucleotides outside the gene matches: 6. The CDR3 runs 14 residues. Germline V CDR1 and CDR2: DFQATT, SNEGSKA (reference sequence). CDR3 coding DNA: TGCAGTGCTACTATAGCGGGGGCCACCTACGAGCAGTACTTC. This gives the protein CSATIAGATYEQYF.

This chain links TRBV12-3 or TRBV12-4 with TRBJ1-2, with no clear D. V was pared by 9 bases and J by 7 bases, with 9 bases between. The CDR3 runs 10 residues. In nucleotides, the CDR3 is TGTGCCAGTAAACGGTTTGGCTACACCTTC. It yields the protein CASKRFGYTF.

The V gene is TRBV20-1, the J gene TRBJ2-2, with TRBD2 identical over 12 bases. Per the germline V gene, CDR1 is DFQATT and CDR2 is SNEGSKA (reference sequence). CDR3 length: 15 residues. The junction had 4 bases not matched to a gene; V was cut back by 4 bases and J by 4 bases. CDR3: CSATSGGAGTGELFF. The CDR3 DNA follows: TGCAGTGCTACTAGCGGGGGGGCGGGCACCGGGGAGCTGTTTTTT.

This clonotype was seen a few times. This rearrangement joins TRBV6-1 to TRBJ2-2; 8 nucleotides line up with TRBD1. The CDR3 is made up of 16 amino acids. Germline loops: CDR1 MNHNS, CDR2 SASEGT. The V segment lost 10 bases and the J segment 4 bases; nucleotides outside the gene matches: 14. CDR3 sequence: CANRRAGQGGTGELFF. The CDR3 DNA reads as TGTGCCAACAGACGAGCAGGACAGGGCGGCACCGGGGAGCTGTTTTTT.

The genes are TRBV12-5 and TRBJ1-5, with 8 positions matching TRBD1. From germline, CDR1 is LGHNT and CDR2 FRNRAP. V lost 7 bases, J lost 5 bases, and 7 bases stayed unmatched. This CDR3 has 14 residues. The CDR3: CASASGQGHQPQHF. In DNA form, the CDR3 reads TGTGCTAGTGCCTCTGGACAGGGACATCAGCCCCAGCATTTT. Filled out from reference TRBV12-5 and TRBJ1-5, the complete variable domain reads DARVTQTPRHKVTEMGQEVTMRCQPILGHNTVFWYRQTMMQGLELLAYFRNRAPLDDSGMPKDRFSAEMPDATLATLKIQPSEPRDSAVYFCASASGQGHQPQHFGDGTRLSIL.

This chain uses TRBV29-1 with TRBJ2-3; weak D call: TRBD1 (6 bases). CDR1 SQVTM and CDR2 ANQGSEA come from the germline V gene. The CDR3 has 12 residues. The CDR3 spells CTAGARTDTQYF. The CDR3, as DNA: TGCACCGCAGGGGCCCGCACAGATACGCAGTATTTT.

This rearrangement joins TRBV4-2 to TRBJ2-4; D ambiguous. CDR1 is LGHNA, CDR2 YNFKEQ, per germline. The CDR3 runs 12 residues. Trimming removed 0 bases from V and 13 bases from J, with 10 bases in between. The CDR3 DNA reads as TGTGCCAGCAGCCAAGAGGCCCCTCTCCAGTACTTC. Its protein is CASSQEAPLQYF.

The rearrangement links TRBV7-8 to TRBJ2-5; D is possibly TRBD1 (6 bases). Germline CDR1 is SGHVS and CDR2 is FQNEAQ. V was cut by 2 bases and J by 2 bases, with 18 bases left in between. This CDR3 is 17 amino acids long. CDR3 amino acids: CASSLNPVRTAQETQYF. DNA for the CDR3: TGTGCCAGCAGCTTAAACCCCGTCCGGACAGCGCAAGAGACCCAGTACTTC.

The chain uses TRBV7-3 and TRBJ2-1, with 8 bases matching TRBD1. CDR1 and CDR2 (germline): SGHTA, FQGTGA. Unmatched junction bases numbered 6, after V lost 5 bases and J lost 3 bases. The CDR3 covers 15 residues. CDR3 loop: CASSRAGGGYNEQFF. The CDR3 coding sequence is TGTGCCAGCAGCCGAGCAGGGGGCGGCTACAATGAGCAGTTCTTC.

The chain joins TRBV2 to TRBJ2-3, with TRBD1 identical over 7 bases. With V trimmed by 6 bases and J by 11 bases, 5 bases remained unmatched. From germline, CDR1 is SNHLY and CDR2 FYNNEI. CDR3 length: 11 residues. CDR3 nucleotides: TGTGCCAGCAGGGACAGGTCCTGGCAGTATTTT. Translated: CASRDRSWQYF.

The chain carries TRBV20-1 and TRBJ2-3; TRBD1 matches 7 bases. Germline CDR1 reads DFQATT; CDR2 reads SNEGSKA (reference sequence). V was clipped by 6 bases and J by 4 bases; unmatched bases: 7. This CDR3 comprises 13 residues. The CDR3 nucleotides are TGCAGTGCCTGGGACAGCCGGCCAGATACGCAGTATTTT. As protein: CSAWDSRPDTQYF.

The chain carries TRBV6-6 and TRBJ2-3; the D is unclear. This CDR3 comprises 13 residues. V was cut by 7 bases and J by 4 bases, with 12 bases left in between. Germline assignment: CDR1 MNHNY and CDR2 SVGAGI (reference sequence). CDR3 sequence: CASTDVGPDTQYF. In nucleotides, the CDR3 is TGTGCCAGCACTGACGTAGGCCCAGATACGCAGTATTTT.

V is TRBV30 and J is TRBJ1-4; D is ambiguous. The V and J ends lost 3 bases and 8 bases respectively, with 7 bases between them. Germline assignment: CDR1 GTSNPN and CDR2 SVGIG (reference sequence). CDR3 length: 11 residues. CDR3: CAWSGSEKLFF. The CDR3 region has the DNA TGTGCCTGGAGCGGATCGGAAAAACTGTTTTTT. The full variable domain, with the rest looked up from reference TRBV30 and TRBJ1-4, is SQTIHQWPATLVQPVGSPLSLECTVEGTSNPNLYWYRQAAGRGLQLLFYSVGIGQISSEVPQNLSASRPQDRQFILSSKKLLLSDSGFYLCAWSGSEKLFFGSGTQLSVL.

The chain couples TRBV10-3 to TRBJ2-7; 10 nucleotides match TRBD1. CDR1 and CDR2 (germline): ENHRY, SYGVKD. Germline trimming cut 5 bases from V and 5 bases from J; bases unmatched to any gene: 6. CDR3 length equals 14 residues. CDR3 sequence reads: CAISFGTGAHEQYF. The CDR3 DNA reads TGTGCCATCAGTTTCGGGACAGGGGCCCACGAGCAGTACTTC.

The chain links TRBV30 to TRBJ1-2; tentatively, D is TRBD1 (5 bases). Trimming removed 2 bases at V and 2 bases at J, with 12 bases between. Germline V gene sequence: CDR1 GTSNPN, CDR2 SVGIG (reference sequence). This CDR3 has 14 amino acids. The CDR3 is CAWSHLRGNYGYTF. The CDR3 DNA reads as TGTGCCTGGAGTCACCTCCGGGGCAACTATGGCTACACCTTC. Combining the CDR3 with reference TRBV30 and TRBJ1-2 gives the whole variable domain SQTIHQWPATLVQPVGSPLSLECTVEGTSNPNLYWYRQAAGRGLQLLFYSVGIGQISSEVPQNLSASRPQDRQFILSSKKLLLSDSGFYLCAWSHLRGNYGYTFGSGTRLTVV.

The V gene is TRBV2, the J gene TRBJ1-3, with a possible D match to TRBD1 (6 bases). The CDR3 loop spans 13 amino acids. Germline V CDR1 and CDR2: SNHLY, FYNNEI. The V and J ends lost 11 bases and 4 bases respectively, with 15 bases between them. The CDR3 loop is CAGRQGSGNTIYF. CDR3 bases: TGTGCCGGCCGGCAGGGGTCCGGAAACACCATATATTTT.

The chain links TRBV5-6 to TRBJ2-2, with 11 bases aligning to TRBD1. The CDR3 has 18 residues. The V gene end was trimmed by 4 bases and the J gene end by 3 bases; junction bases not matched to a gene: 11. CDR1 is SGHDT, CDR2 YYEEEE, per germline. The CDR3 nucleotides read TGTGCCAGCAGCGCCGGGACAGGGGGAAGGTACTACACCGGGGAGCTGTTTTTT. It codes for CASSAGTGGRYYTGELFF.

The genes are TRBV20-1 and TRBJ1-6; a weak D match, TRBD1 (5 bases). The CDR3 has 13 amino acids. Germline values: CDR1 DFQATT, CDR2 SNEGSKA (reference sequence). The germline V and J ends were trimmed by 0 bases and 6 bases, with 6 bases remaining between them. Written as DNA, the CDR3 is TGCAGTGCTAGAGACAGGGCTAATTCACCCCTCCACTTT. Translating it yields CSARDRANSPLHF.